This T cell receptor beta chain was profiled in a study of T cells in Graves' hyperthyroidism and ophthalmopathy. This CDR3 has 16 residues. Losses at the gene ends were 6 bases for V and 5 bases for J; bases not matched to a gene: 12. This clonotype came up many times. The CDR3 regions of TCR beta were amplified from RNA transcripts. Researchers ran a first-round RT-PCR on the TCR CDR3 using the HTBI primer set. TCRdb used MiXCR to reprocess the multiplex PCR reads, holding one entry per CDR3 protein. The sample lists around 690,000 distinct CDR3 sequences; roughly 17% were seen once. The V and J genes are TRBV12-3 or TRBV12-4 and TRBJ2-1; 8 bases fit TRBD2. The material sequenced was blood. The receptor was derived from a man between 45 and 60 years old with Graves' hyperthyroidism. DNA of the CDR3: TGTGCCAGCAGACGAATCCTAGCGGGCGGAGACAATGAGCAGTTCTTC. It encodes CASRRILAGGDNEQFF.